This entry lists 28 T cell receptor beta chains sequenced from one sample in a study of CD8+ T cells in alopecia areata. Isolated RNA was reverse transcribed into cDNA used as the sequencing template. Only in-frame clones appear in the TCRdb table, and some are missing; sequencing was by immunoSEQ multiplex PCR. The sample holds approximately 110,000 clones, and no clone turns up only once. Sequencing used lesional skin. All receptors come from a C3H/HeJ mouse with alopecia areata. For this mouse line, the MHC haplotype is H2-k.

This clone showed up just a few times. The gene names given are mouse names. The read gets to within 4 residues of the CDR3 end, and the germline J gene fills in the rest. The rearrangement links TRBV1 to TRBJ2-2; 10 bases match TRBD1. Per germline, CDR1 NSQYPW and CDR2 LRSPGD (reference sequence). CDR3 length: 16 amino acids. The part of the CDR3 DNA that was read is TGCACCTGCAGTACGACCGGGACAGGGGCCATCGGG. It codes for CTCSTTGTGAIG. The complete CDR3 reads CTCSTTGTGAIGQLYF.

This clone was counted between two and nine times. Each gene name is a mouse one. The read terminates 4 residues before the CDR3 end, so the remaining end is supplied by the germline J gene. The rearrangement joins TRBV12-2 to TRBJ2-5; 9 bases map to TRBD2. J gave up 1 base and V 3 bases, and 1 base lay outside the gene matches. The CDR3 consists of 14 residues. Per germline, CDR1 SGHLS and CDR2 HYDKME. Incomplete CDR3 DNA: TGTGCCAGCTCTTCTGGGGGGGACCAAGAC. Translation gives CASSSGGDQD. The complete CDR3 reads CASSSGGDQDTQYF.

This clone was seen only a few times. The listed genes are named as in mouse. The CDR3 end is not reached by the read, which stops 4 residues before it; the germline J gene fills it in. This chain connects TRBV31 to TRBJ2-5; TRBD2 matches at 12 bases. In germline, CDR1 is GKSSPN, CDR2 SITVG. This CDR3 contains 14 residues. The CDR3 loop is CAWSGDWGVDTQYF. The part of the CDR3 DNA that was read is TGTGCCTGGAGTGGGGACTGGGGGGTAGAC.

This clone was observed a few times. At residue 14, the DNA translation does not agree with TCRdb's protein; the protein displayed here is the one encoded by the DNA. Mouse gene names apply. The CDR3 end falls 3 residues outside the read, so it is completed with the germline J gene. The rearrangement links TRBV5 to TRBJ1-6; TRBD1 aligns across 10 bases. TRBJ1-6 is annotated as an ORF whose role is uncertain. V was clipped by 1 base and J by 3 bases; unmatched bases: 3. Germline CDR1 LGHNA, CDR2 YNLKQL (reference sequence). The CDR3 is made up of 17 amino acids. CDR3 sequence: CASSQGDRGRYNSPLYF. The sequenced part of the CDR3 DNA is TGTGCCAGCAGCCAAGGGGACAGGGGACGCTATAATTCGCCC.

In the case of this clone: Here the gene names and germline are mouse. The DNA ends 4 residues before the CDR3 does, and the rest of the CDR3 is filled in from the germline J gene. This chain connects TRBV1 to TRBJ2-3; 12 bases are shared with TRBD2. With 3 bases clipped from V and 0 bases from J, the junction kept 4 bases outside the gene matches. This CDR3 comprises 17 residues. CDR1 and CDR2 (germline): NSQYPW, LRSPGD (reference sequence). This chain's CDR3 is CTCSAETGGASAETLYF. The sequenced CDR3 bases are TGCACCTGCAGTGCCGAGACTGGGGGGGCGAGTGCAGAA.

Notes on this clone: Genes here carry mouse names. The CDR3 extends 4 residues past the end of the read, so its final part is completed from the germline J gene. The chain uses TRBV17 and TRBJ1-4; 7 positions match TRBD1. The CDR3 is made up of 14 amino acids. The germline CDR1 and CDR2 sequences are MNHDT and YYDKIL. Incomplete CDR3 DNA: TGTGCTAGCAGTGAAGTGGGGACAGCCGAA. The encoded protein is CASSEVGTAE. The CDR3 in full is CASSEVGTAERLFF.

This clone occurred many times. At residue 11, TCRdb's protein is not the same as the translated DNA, so the protein here was read from the DNA. Genes here carry mouse names. The CDR3 end is not reached by the read, which stops 3 residues before it; the germline J gene fills it in. V usage is TRBV13-3 and J usage is TRBJ1-3, with TRBD1 matching over 7 bases. The germline V gene has CDR1 NNHDY and CDR2 SYVADS. V shed 6 bases, J shed 3 bases, and the junction held 6 bases outside the gene matches. The CDR3 contains 14 residues. CDR3 protein: CASTPDRVGNTLYF. CDR3 DNA (partial): TGTGCCAGCACCCCAGACAGGGTTGGAAATACG.

This clone was seen many times. Germline and genes: mouse. Coverage ceases 4 residues before the CDR3 finishes, and the germline J gene fills in the end. The V and J genes are TRBV13-3 and TRBJ1-2; 9 nucleotides agree with TRBD1. The CDR3 loop spans 13 amino acids. The V and J ends lost 7 bases and 3 bases, in that order; junction bases with no gene match: 4. CDR1 and CDR2 (germline): NNHDY, SYVADS. CDR3 region: CASRDREDSDYTF. The CDR3 bases that were read are TGTGCCAGCCGGGACAGGGAAGACTCC.

Concerning this clone itself: Here the gene names and germline are mouse. Read data end 4 residues before the CDR3 end; the end is taken from the germline J gene. The chain employs TRBV19 and TRBJ2-1, with a weak D call TRBD1 (6 bases). This CDR3 has 14 amino acids. Germline V lookup: CDR1 FNHDT, CDR2 SITEND (reference sequence). Trimming cost V 2 bases and J 5 bases, with 11 bases left between them. The CDR3 DNA, read in part, is TGTGCCAGCAGTATGACAGGAATGGATGCT. As protein: CASSMTGMDA. The entire CDR3 protein is CASSMTGMDAEQFF. The variable domain in full, completed from reference TRBV19 and TRBJ2-1, reads GGIITQTPKFLIGQEGQKLTLKCQQNFNHDTMYWYRQDSGKGLRLIYYSITENDLQKGDLSEGYDASREKKSSFSLTVTSAQKNEMAVFLCASSMTGMDAEQFFGPGTRLTVL.

With regard to this clone: Mouse gene names and germline throughout. The read ends 4 residues shy of where the CDR3 ends; the end is completed using the germline J gene. The chain uses TRBV1 and TRBJ2-3, with 11 bases that match TRBD2. Germline V gives CDR1 NSQYPW, CDR2 LRSPGD (reference sequence). There are 17 residues in the CDR3. J gave up 3 bases and V 1 base, and 6 bases lay outside the gene matches. The CDR3 loop reads CTCSAGTGGAHAETLYF. Partial CDR3 DNA: TGCACCTGCAGTGCAGGTACTGGGGGGGCGCACGCAGAA.

In the case of this clone: Mouse gene names apply. The DNA read from the CDR3 is TGTGCCAGCGGTGATCATGGGACAGGGCAT. This encodes CASGDHGTGH. The entire CDR3 reads CASGDHGTGHEQYF. V is TRBV13-2 and J is TRBJ2-7; TRBD1 agrees at 9 bases. The CDR3 end falls 4 residues outside the read, so it is completed with the germline J gene. The germline V gene encodes CDR1 NNHNN and CDR2 SYGAGS (reference sequence). The CDR3 sequence is 14 residues long.

Ten or more counts support this clone. The protein given in TCRdb and the translation of the DNA differ at residue 13, and the sequence presented here derives from the DNA. The genes are named according to mouse. The sequenced fragment ends 3 residues before the CDR3 boundary, so the rest is inferred from the germline J gene. The rearrangement links TRBV13-3 to TRBJ1-6; 10 bases are shared with TRBD1. TRBJ1-6 is an ORF for which the function is uncertain. The CDR3 is 16 amino acids. J was trimmed by 7 bases and V by 0 bases; bases with no gene match: 4. Germline V CDR1 and CDR2: NNHDY, SYVADS. CDR3 bases read: TGTGCCAGCAGTGATGTGACAGGGGGCGACAATTCGCCC. Translation gives CASSDVTGGDNSP. The whole CDR3 sequence reads CASSDVTGGDNSPLYF.

A word on this clone: The listed genes are named as in mouse. The CDR3 goes on 4 residues after the read ends, and that part is filled in from the germline J gene. The chain has TRBV13-1 and TRBJ2-5; 14 bases fit TRBD2. The CDR3 extends over 18 amino acids. The V gene's germline CDR1 is NSHNY and CDR2 SYGAGN. CDR3 in amino acids: CASSDARGTGGARDTQYF. CDR3 bases read: TGTGCCAGCAGTGATGCTCGGGGGACTGGGGGGGCAAGGGAC.

A note on this clone: Gene names follow the mouse nomenclature. The CDR3 end lies 4 residues beyond the end of the read and is filled in from the germline J gene. The V and J genes are TRBV31 and TRBJ2-5; D is unclear. Germline V gives CDR1 GKSSPN, CDR2 SITVG. V was clipped by 5 bases and J by 0 bases, with 6 bases between them. The CDR3 consists of 12 residues. CDR3 sequence reads: CAWQINQDTQYF. CDR3 DNA, as far as it was read: TGTGCCTGGCAGATTAACCAAGAC.

This clone was seen only a few times. Gene names are the mouse ones. The read gets to within 4 residues of the CDR3 end, and the germline J gene fills in the rest. This chain links TRBV13-1 with TRBJ2-3; 9 nucleotides agree with TRBD2. V lost 5 bases to trimming and J lost 0 bases; unmatched junction nucleotides: 4. The CDR3 is made up of 15 amino acids. CDR1 is NSHNY and CDR2 is SYGAGN in the germline V gene. The sequenced part of the CDR3 DNA is TGTGCCAGCAGCCGACTGGGGGCTAGTGCAGAA. It translates to CASSRLGASAE. The CDR3 as a whole reads CASSRLGASAETLYF.

This clone showed up just a few times. Any gene name here is a mouse gene name. The read gets to within 4 residues of the CDR3 end, and the germline J gene fills in the rest. The V gene is TRBV3, the J gene TRBJ2-1; TRBD2 aligns across 13 bases. This CDR3 spans 18 amino acids. V shed 4 bases and J 5 bases; nucleotides not matched to a gene: 11. From germline, CDR1 is SNHLY and CDR2 FYNGKV (reference sequence). The sequenced part of the CDR3 DNA is TGTGCCAGCAGCTCATCGGACTGGGGGGGCTGGGGCCATGCT. This translates into CASSSSDWGGWGHA. The CDR3 in its entirety is CASSSSDWGGWGHAEQFF.

This clone has a handful of counts. Germline and genes: mouse. The read halts 4 residues ahead of the CDR3 end, with the missing end drawn from the germline J gene. This rearrangement joins TRBV13-3 to TRBJ1-1; TRBD1 agrees at 11 bases. The CDR3 covers 15 residues. Germline V gene lookup returns CDR1 NNHDY and CDR2 SYVADS. The sequenced CDR3 bases are TGTGCCAGCAGCGCCCCGGGACAGGGGGTGGCA. This codes for CASSAPGQGVA. The CDR3 reads in full as CASSAPGQGVAEVFF.

Of note for this clone: The gene names here belong to mouse. The read ends 4 residues shy of where the CDR3 ends; the end is completed using the germline J gene. The chain has TRBV13-3 and TRBJ2-7; 8 positions agree with TRBD2. Germline V lookup: CDR1 NNHDY, CDR2 SYVADS. CDR3 length: 16 amino acids. Germline trimming cut 0 bases from V and 3 bases from J; bases unmatched to any gene: 8. The DNA read from the CDR3 is TGTGCCAGCAGTGATGCAAAGGGGGGGGGCGTCTAT. Protein: CASSDAKGGGVY. The full CDR3 sequence reads CASSDAKGGGVYEQYF.

This clone was seen a few times. The germline and genes are mouse ones. The sequenced fragment ends 4 residues before the CDR3 boundary, so the rest is inferred from the germline J gene. The V call is TRBV13-3, the J call TRBJ2-3; 11 bases agree with TRBD1. The CDR3 spans 18 residues. The germline gives CDR1 NNHDY, CDR2 SYVADS. The V segment lost 2 bases and the J segment 0 bases; nucleotides outside the gene matches: 8. Incomplete CDR3 DNA: TGTGCCAGCAGTGAATTGGGACAGGGGGGCTCTAGTGCAGAA. Its protein is CASSELGQGGSSAE. The entire CDR3 is CASSELGQGGSSAETLYF.

In the case of this clone: The genes are named according to mouse. The CDR3 end is not reached by the read, which stops 4 residues before it; the germline J gene fills it in. The chain couples TRBV16 to TRBJ2-7; TRBD2 matches at 11 bases. Germline V gene data show CDR1 as SGHSA and CDR2 as FRNQAP. V was clipped by 5 bases and J by 3 bases; unmatched bases: 6. The CDR3 has 15 amino acids. The CDR3 DNA, read in part, is TGTGCAAGCAGCGCCGCCGGGACTGGGGGCTAT. Protein sequence: CASSAAGTGGY. The entire CDR3 protein is CASSAAGTGGYEQYF. Drawing the rest from reference TRBV16 and TRBJ2-7, the complete variable domain is NAGVIQTPRHKVTGKGQEATLWCEPISGHSAVFWYRQTIVQGLEFLTYFRNQAPIDDSGMPKERFSAQMPNQSHSTLKIQSTQPQDSAVYLCASSAAGTGGYEQYFGPGTRLTVL.

In its sample, this clone was seen a few times. Gene names follow the mouse nomenclature. The read halts 4 residues ahead of the CDR3 end, with the missing end drawn from the germline J gene. The rearrangement uses TRBV14 and TRBJ2-3; 12 bases match TRBD2. Germline V gene lookup returns CDR1 SGHDT and CDR2 FRDEAV. Trimming removed 4 bases from V and 3 bases from J; junction bases left unmatched: 6. The CDR3 covers 16 residues. The CDR3 DNA, read in part, is TGTGCCAGCAGTCCGACTGGGGGGGCGGGAGCAGAA. Translated, it gives CASSPTGGAGAE. In full, the CDR3 reads CASSPTGGAGAETLYF.

On this clone: Gene labels here are mouse ones. Coverage ceases 4 residues before the CDR3 finishes, and the germline J gene fills in the end. The rearrangement joins TRBV13-3 to TRBJ2-2; 14 bases agree with TRBD2. This CDR3 contains 18 residues. Losses at the gene ends were 0 bases for V and 2 bases for J; bases not matched to a gene: 3. Germline V CDR1 and CDR2: NNHDY, SYVADS. CDR3 DNA, as far as it was read: TGTGCCAGCAGTGATGCGGGACTGGGGGGGCGGAACACCGGG. Residues: CASSDAGLGGRNTG. The CDR3 in full is CASSDAGLGGRNTGQLYF.

As for this clone: Gene labels here are mouse ones. The read gets to within 4 residues of the CDR3 end, and the germline J gene fills in the rest. The chain employs TRBV1 and TRBJ2-3; maybe TRBD2 (6 bases). The germline V gene encodes CDR1 NSQYPW and CDR2 LRSPGD (reference sequence). The V gene lost 3 bases and the J gene lost 0 bases, with 10 bases spanning the gap. The CDR3 sequence is 15 residues long. CDR3 sequence: CTCSAHTGSAETLYF. The DNA read from the CDR3 is TGCACCTGCAGTGCTCATACTGGGAGTGCAGAA.

This clone has just a few counts. Genes and germline come from the mouse. The DNA ends 4 residues before the CDR3 does, and the rest of the CDR3 is filled in from the germline J gene. The chain carries TRBV16 and TRBJ2-1; 10 nucleotides line up with TRBD2. After removal of 0 bases from V and 1 base from J, the junction contained 0 bases not matched to a gene. The CDR3 totals 16 residues. Looked up from germline, CDR1 is SGHSA and CDR2 is FRNQAP. The sequenced CDR3 bases are TGTGCAAGCAGCTTAGACTGGGGGGGCAACTATGCT. This encodes CASSLDWGGNYA. The whole CDR3 is CASSLDWGGNYAEQFF. Together with reference TRBV16 and TRBJ2-1, the CDR3 gives the full variable domain: NAGVIQTPRHKVTGKGQEATLWCEPISGHSAVFWYRQTIVQGLEFLTYFRNQAPIDDSGMPKERFSAQMPNQSHSTLKIQSTQPQDSAVYLCASSLDWGGNYAEQFFGPGTRLTVL.

In this sample, this clone turned up many times. Mouse gene names apply. The part of the CDR3 DNA that was read is TGTGCCAGCAGGACACATGCAAACACCGGG. Amino acid sequence: CASRTHANTG. The CDR3 reads in full as CASRTHANTGQLYF. The chain has TRBV13-3 and TRBJ2-2, with D unresolved. Read data end 4 residues before the CDR3 end; the end is taken from the germline J gene. Deletions cut 5 bases from V and 0 bases from J, with 8 bases between. This CDR3 has 14 amino acids. Germline V gene data show CDR1 as NNHDY and CDR2 as SYVADS. Filled out from reference TRBV13-3 and TRBJ2-2, the complete variable domain reads EAAVTQSPRSKVAVTGGKVTLSCHQTNNHDYMYWYRQDTGHGLRLIHYSYVADSTEKGDIPDGYKASRPSQENFSLILELASLSQTAVYFCASRTHANTGQLYFGEGSKLTVL.

About this clone itself: Germline and genes: mouse. CDR3 bases read: TGCACCTGCAGTGCGCCATACAGGGAACAAGAC. Amino acids: CTCSAPYREQD. The complete CDR3 reads CTCSAPYREQDTQYF. The genes are TRBV1 and TRBJ2-5; D possibly corresponds to TRBD1 (6 bases). The read finishes 4 residues shy of the CDR3 end, and the germline J gene is used to complete it. V was clipped by 3 bases and J by 3 bases, with 13 bases between them. The V gene's germline CDR1 is NSQYPW and CDR2 LRSPGD (reference sequence). The CDR3 runs to 15 residues.

This clone was counted many times. Germline and genes here are mouse. Read data end 4 residues before the CDR3 end; the end is taken from the germline J gene. The rearrangement uses TRBV13-3 and TRBJ1-4, with 7 bases that match TRBD1. J was trimmed by 2 bases and V by 5 bases; bases with no gene match: 6. Germline-derived CDR1 and CDR2 are NNHDY and SYVADS. The CDR3 length is 15 residues. Incomplete CDR3 DNA: TGTGCCAGCAGGAGGGACAGAACCTCCAACGAA. The encoded protein is CASRRDRTSNE. The CDR3, in full, reads CASRRDRTSNERLFF.

This clone was counted a few times. Mouse gene names apply. The read finishes 4 residues shy of the CDR3 end, and the germline J gene is used to complete it. V is TRBV19 and J is TRBJ2-1; 9 nucleotides match TRBD1. The CDR3 covers 15 residues. Germline V lookup: CDR1 FNHDT, CDR2 SITEND (reference sequence). V gave up 4 bases and J gave up 5 bases; unmatched junction bases: 7. The sequenced CDR3 bases are TGTGCCAGCAGTCCTACCCGGGACAGGGATGCT. Translating gives CASSPTRDRDA. The full-length CDR3 reads as CASSPTRDRDAEQFF.